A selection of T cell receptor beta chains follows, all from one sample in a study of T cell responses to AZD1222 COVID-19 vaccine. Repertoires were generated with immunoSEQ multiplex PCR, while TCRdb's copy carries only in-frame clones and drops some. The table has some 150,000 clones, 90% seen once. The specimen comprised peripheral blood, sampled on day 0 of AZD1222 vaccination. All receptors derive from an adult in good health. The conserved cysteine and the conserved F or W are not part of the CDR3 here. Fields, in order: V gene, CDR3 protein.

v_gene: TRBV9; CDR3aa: ASSVGPGEAQPQH
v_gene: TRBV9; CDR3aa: ASSVGQGNSGYT
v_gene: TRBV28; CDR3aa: ASSRDRSNLYGYT
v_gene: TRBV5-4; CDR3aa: ASSRGVGGRTEAF
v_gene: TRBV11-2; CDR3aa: ASSPTPSVEAF
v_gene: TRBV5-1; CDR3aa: ASSLQGAEQPQH
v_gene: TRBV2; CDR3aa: ASSWDIAYGYT
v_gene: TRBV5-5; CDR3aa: ASSPTGALEQY
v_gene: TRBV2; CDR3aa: ASSDSGAYEQY
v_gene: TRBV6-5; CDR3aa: ASSERGEFQPQH
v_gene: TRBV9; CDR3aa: ASSPRDRGSYNEQF
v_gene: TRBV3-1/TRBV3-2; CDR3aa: ASSQVGLPMNTEAF
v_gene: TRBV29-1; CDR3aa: SVGPGGGYTGELF
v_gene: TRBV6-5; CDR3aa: ASSRDRGYQPQH
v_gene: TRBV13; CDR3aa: ASSLDRGHGYT
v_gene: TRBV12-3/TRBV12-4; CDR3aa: ASSWGGTEAF
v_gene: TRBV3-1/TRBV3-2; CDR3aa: ASSPGQGKGQPQH
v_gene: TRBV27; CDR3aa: ASSPRLSGNRGQEAF
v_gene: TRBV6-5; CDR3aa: ASRNPGADNYGYT
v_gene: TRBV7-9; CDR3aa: ASSLGGTSSGASYEQY
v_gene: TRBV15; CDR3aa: ATSWGPYRNPRNTEAF
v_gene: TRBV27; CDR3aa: ASSGPGSRETQY
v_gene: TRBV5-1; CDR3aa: ASSWLGNEQY
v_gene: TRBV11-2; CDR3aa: ASSSATPRAF
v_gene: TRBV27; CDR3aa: ASTNGGWNTEAF
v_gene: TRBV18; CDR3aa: ASSPTGEETQY
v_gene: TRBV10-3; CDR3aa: AIQGANYGYT
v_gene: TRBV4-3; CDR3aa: ASSQDRGSTEAF
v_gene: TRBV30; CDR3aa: AWEGLDWFISGAF
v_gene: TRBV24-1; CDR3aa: ATSETSTDTQY
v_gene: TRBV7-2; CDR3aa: ASSLVSGASSYNEQF
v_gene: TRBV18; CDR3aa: ASSPPERYEQY